These 17 T cell receptor beta chains share one sample of origin, sequenced in a study of OX40 agonist ivuxolimab in advanced cancers. The protocol was immunoSEQ multiplex PCR, while the TCRdb copy is restricted to in-frame clones and leaves out a portion. The sample has 30,000 or so clones; roughly 84% are singletons. The sample consisted of CD4+ or CD8+ T cells sorted from blood, taken in a trial of the OX40 agonist ivuxolimab. The receptors shown here come from an adult with an advanced solid tumor such as melanoma, head and neck, liver or kidney cancer.

This chain uses TRBV28 with TRBJ2-1; TRBD2 matches 7 bases. The CDR3 is 17 amino acids. The trim removed 2 bases at V and 7 bases at J, leaving 14 bases unmatched. Germline lookup yields CDR1 MDHEN and CDR2 SYDVKM. DNA for the CDR3: TGTGCCAGCAGTTTACAGGCTGGGGACTACTTGTTGAATGAGCAGTTCTTC. Its protein product is CASSLQAGDYLLNEQFF.

The chain links TRBV11-2 to TRBJ2-1; D ambiguous. The CDR3 is made up of 14 amino acids. CDR1 is SGHAT, CDR2 FQNNGV, per germline. Trimming pared 4 bases from V and 8 bases from J, leaving 15 bases between. CDR3 nucleotides: TGTGCCAGCAGCTCCCTGACCCTTAGGGATGAGCAGTTCTTC. Translated: CASSSLTLRDEQFF.

The chain links TRBV4-1 to TRBJ1-5; 9 bases fit TRBD1. Germline V gene sequence: CDR1 MGHRA, CDR2 YSYEKL. The ends lost 2 bases at V and 2 bases at J; junction bases unmatched: 10. CDR3 length: 18 amino acids. The CDR3 region has the DNA TGCGCCAGCAGCCAAACGGGGGGGACAGGGTCGGGCAATCAGCCCCAGCATTTT. Translated, it gives CASSQTGGTGSGNQPQHF.

CDR3 coding DNA: TGTGCCAGCAGCTTAGCCCCTATCTACGAGCAGTACTTC. Its translation: CASSLAPIYEQYF. The V gene is TRBV7-9, the J gene TRBJ2-7, with unresolved D. Deletions cut 0 bases from V and 3 bases from J, with 6 bases between. This CDR3 has 13 residues. CDR1 and CDR2 from the germline V gene are SEHNR and FQNEAQ (reference sequence).

The CDR3 DNA follows: TGTGCCAGCAAGACAAACACCGGGGAGCTGTTTTTT. Protein sequence: CASKTNTGELFF. V is TRBV6-1 and J is TRBJ2-2, with unresolved D. The germline V gene encodes CDR1 MNHNS and CDR2 SASEGT. The V and J ends lost 7 bases and 2 bases respectively, with 5 bases between them. This CDR3 region has 12 residues.

The chain uses TRBV5-1 and TRBJ2-1; D is uncertain. CDR1 is SGHRS and CDR2 is YFSETQ in the germline V gene. The ends were cut back, 0 bases at V and 0 bases at J, with 10 bases in the middle. The CDR3 has 16 amino acids. CDR3 DNA sequence: TGCGCCAGCAGCTTGGACTTGGCTAGCTCCTACAATGAGCAGTTCTTC. Translating gives CASSLDLASSYNEQFF.

As DNA, the CDR3 is TGTGCCAGCACTCCGTTAAGCAAAGCTTTCTTT. This translates into CASTPLSKAFF. The chain uses TRBV27 and TRBJ1-1; D call uncertain. Germline CDR1 MNHEY, CDR2 SMNVEV (reference sequence). There are 11 residues in the CDR3. Trimming took 7 bases from V and 9 from J, leaving 12 bases between them.

The chain has TRBV4-1 and TRBJ2-7; no clear D. The germline CDR1 and CDR2 sequences are MGHRA and YSYEKL. With 1 base removed from V and 0 bases from J, the gap between germline ends came to 7 bases. The CDR3 length is 14 residues. The CDR3 sequence: CASSQGAGSYEQYF. The CDR3 DNA follows: TGCGCCAGCAGCCAAGGGGCCGGCTCCTACGAGCAGTACTTC.

This chain links TRBV28 with TRBJ2-5, with a tentative D call TRBD1 (5 bases). CDR3 length equals 13 residues. Trimming shortened V by 2 bases and J by 2 bases, and 6 bases separated the two germline ends. Germline CDR1 is MDHEN and CDR2 is SYDVKM. The CDR3 here is CASSLRGQETQYF. CDR3 nucleotide sequence: TGTGCCAGCAGTTTAAGGGGACAAGAGACCCAGTACTTC.

V usage is TRBV7-7 and J usage is TRBJ2-7, with D tentatively TRBD1 (6 bases). V lost 5 bases and J lost 5, with 28 bases in between. CDR3 length: 18 residues. Germline V CDR1 and CDR2: SSHAT, FNYEAQ (reference sequence). The CDR3 DNA follows: TGTGCCAGCAGCCCGGGCCCACAGGGTCTCAAGGCGTACGACGAGCAGTACTTC. Its protein is CASSPGPQGLKAYDEQYF.

The chain carries TRBV7-9 and TRBJ2-1; 10 bases fit TRBD2. V shed 7 bases and J 7 bases; nucleotides not matched to a gene: 7. Germline loops: CDR1 SEHNR, CDR2 FQNEAQ (reference sequence). The CDR3 has 14 amino acids. CDR3 protein: CASNPAGGLNEQFF. The CDR3 DNA is TGTGCCAGCAACCCAGCGGGGGGGCTGAATGAGCAGTTCTTC.

This clone was found a few times. The rearrangement links TRBV27 to TRBJ2-7; a weak D match, TRBD1 (6 bases). Per the germline V gene, CDR1 is MNHEY and CDR2 is SMNVEV (reference sequence). V was trimmed by 7 bases and J by 2 bases, leaving 15 bases between them. The CDR3 spans 14 residues. CDR3 residues: CASTSTGTPYEQYF. CDR3 coding DNA: TGTGCCAGCACCTCCACCGGGACACCCTACGAGCAGTACTTC.

This clone showed up just once. V is TRBV7-8 and J is TRBJ2-1; TRBD1 is a possible D gene (6 bases). Germline CDR1 is SGHVS and CDR2 is FQNEAQ. This CDR3 comprises 14 residues. V lost 4 bases and J 4 bases, leaving 11 bases between the germline ends. The CDR3 loop is CASSSGQLYNEQFF. The CDR3 region has the DNA TGTGCCAGCAGCTCCGGACAGTTATACAATGAGCAGTTCTTC.

This clone appeared many times. The chain employs TRBV2 and TRBJ2-7, with 10 bases identical to TRBD1. This CDR3 comprises 15 residues. Trimming cost V 4 bases and J 5 bases; bases outside gene matches: 8. CDR1 and CDR2 (germline): SNHLY, FYNNEI. The CDR3 spells CASSVWTGGRNEQYF. CDR3 nucleotides: TGTGCCAGCAGTGTCTGGACAGGGGGGAGGAACGAGCAGTACTTC.

This chain connects TRBV4-3 to TRBJ1-2; D is unresolved. Germline assignment: CDR1 LGHNA and CDR2 YSLEER. CDR3 size: 15 residues. V was trimmed by 1 base and J by 5 bases, leaving 14 bases between them. Here the CDR3 DNA reads TGCGCCAGCAGCCAAGTTCTTACAGCCACTTATGGCTACACCTTC. It encodes CASSQVLTATYGYTF.

The V gene is TRBV2, the J gene TRBJ2-1; D may match TRBD1 or TRBD2 (6 bases each). CDR1 and CDR2 (germline): SNHLY, FYNNEI. Trimming cost V 2 bases and J 6 bases, with 20 bases left between them. This CDR3 contains 17 residues. The CDR3 bases are TGTGCCAGCAGTGAACTCAGGGGAGGAGATTTATTCAATGAGCAGTTCTTC. This translates into CASSELRGGDLFNEQFF.

The gene calls are TRBV2 and TRBJ2-2; 12 bases align to TRBD1. The CDR3 length is 18 residues. The V and J ends lost 5 bases and 2 bases, in that order; junction bases with no gene match: 9. CDR1 and CDR2 from the germline V gene are SNHLY and FYNNEI. The CDR3 DNA follows: TGTGCCAGCAGTTTCAACCGGGACAGGGGGCCTAACACCGGGGAGCTGTTTTTT. Protein sequence: CASSFNRDRGPNTGELFF.